The 18 T cell receptor beta chains listed next were all sequenced from one sample in a study of untreated major depressive disorder. The protocol was immunoSEQ multiplex PCR, while the TCRdb copy is restricted to in-frame clones and leaves out a portion. The profile shows approximately 13,000 clones, about 93% of them singletons. General study findings and limits: TRBV05-01 (Vbeta 5.1) usage was higher in CD4+ T cells of depressed patients than controls.

Antigens of these TCRs are unknown. The sample was CD4+ T cells from PBMCs. These receptors were taken from a woman in her twenties or thirties with major depressive disorder.

The chain recombines TRBV7-9 with TRBJ2-5; D gene ambiguous. Trimming took 2 bases from V and 3 from J, leaving 13 bases between them. The germline CDR1 and CDR2 sequences are SEHNR and FQNEAQ (reference sequence). There are 15 residues in the CDR3. CDR3 residues: CASSLKHSREETQYF. CDR3 sequence (DNA): TGTGCCAGCAGCTTAAAGCATTCAAGGGAAGAGACCCAGTACTTC.

The chain recombines TRBV7-9 with TRBJ1-1; no definite D call. Deletions cut 5 bases from V and 5 bases from J, with 15 bases between. This CDR3 is 14 amino acids long. The germline V gene encodes CDR1 SEHNR and CDR2 FQNEAQ (reference sequence). The CDR3 reads CASSPSTEGTEAFF. CDR3 nucleotide sequence: TGTGCCAGCAGCCCTAGTACAGAAGGGACTGAAGCTTTCTTT.

The chain links TRBV27 to TRBJ2-7; possibly TRBD1 for D (6 bases). The CDR3 has 14 residues. V was shortened by 6 bases and J by 3 bases, with 15 bases between the two germline ends. The germline gives CDR1 MNHEY, CDR2 SMNVEV (reference sequence). The CDR3 DNA reads TGTGCCAGCAGGCCACAGGGTATTCGCTACGAGCAGTACTTC. This sequence encodes CASRPQGIRYEQYF.

The rearrangement links TRBV10-3 to TRBJ1-5; 7 nucleotides match TRBD1. CDR1 and CDR2 from the germline V gene are ENHRY and SYGVKD. J lost 2 bases, V lost 3 bases, and 13 bases had no gene match. This CDR3 spans 18 amino acids. The CDR3 protein is CAISDVQGVLKGNQPQHF. In DNA, the CDR3 is TGTGCCATCAGTGATGTGCAGGGGGTACTCAAGGGCAATCAGCCCCAGCATTTT.

The V and J genes are TRBV5-1 and TRBJ2-6; perhaps TRBD1 as D (6 bases). V lost 0 bases and J 4 bases, leaving 11 bases between the germline ends. From germline, CDR1 is SGHRS and CDR2 YFSETQ. This CDR3 spans 16 amino acids. The DNA for the CDR3 is TGCGCCAGCAGCTTGGCACAGGGTGTCGGGGCCAACGTCCTGACTTTC. Encoded protein: CASSLAQGVGANVLTF.

The gene calls are TRBV7-2 and TRBJ1-5; 8 positions match TRBD1. The CDR3 length is 16 residues. J lost 6 bases, V lost 6 bases, and 13 bases had no gene match. Germline V gene lookup returns CDR1 SGHTA and CDR2 FQGNSA. Here the CDR3 reads CASSPKNRGFSQPQHF. CDR3 nucleotides: TGTGCCAGCAGTCCTAAGAACAGGGGGTTCTCTCAGCCCCAGCATTTT.

The chain couples TRBV5-1 to TRBJ2-1; 13 bases align to TRBD2. Looked up from germline, CDR1 is SGHRS and CDR2 is YFSETQ. V trimming: 1 base; J trimming: 7 bases; junction bases outside the gene matches: 5. The CDR3 extends over 16 amino acids. Written as DNA, the CDR3 is TGCGCCAGCAGCTTGCCAGGGACTAGCGGGAATAATGAGCAGTTCTTC. Its protein is CASSLPGTSGNNEQFF.

The chain links TRBV6-6 to TRBJ2-5; no definite D call. V lost 0 bases, J lost 4 bases, and 3 bases lay in between. Per germline, CDR1 MNHNY and CDR2 SVGAGI (reference sequence). CDR3 length: 12 residues. This CDR3 is CASSYSTETQYF. CDR3 DNA sequence: TGTGCCAGCAGTTACTCGACAGAGACCCAGTACTTC.

The chain recombines TRBV5-6 with TRBJ2-5; no definite D call. Trimming left V 3 bases short and J 5 bases short, with 5 bases between. Germline lookup yields CDR1 SGHDT and CDR2 YYEEEE. There are 11 residues in the CDR3. CDR3 coding DNA: TGTGCCAGCAGCTCGAGGGAGACCCAGTACTTC. Encoded protein: CASSSRETQYF.

CDR3 DNA sequence: TGTGCCAGCAGCTTATCAGGGGCGGATGGCTACACCTTC. Protein sequence: CASSLSGADGYTF. The genes are TRBV7-8 and TRBJ1-2; D might be TRBD1 (6 bases). Germline CDR1 and CDR2: SGHVS and FQNEAQ. The CDR3 runs 13 residues. Trimming took 2 bases from V and 6 from J, leaving 10 bases between them.

V usage is TRBV10-3 and J usage is TRBJ1-2; TRBD1 agrees at 8 bases. Germline-derived CDR1 and CDR2 are ENHRY and SYGVKD. The CDR3 contains 14 residues. Trimming cost V 2 bases and J 5 bases; bases outside gene matches: 4. CDR3 in amino acids: CAISEQGTGYGYTF. CDR3 nucleotides: TGTGCCATCAGTGAGCAAGGGACAGGATATGGCTACACCTTC.

In its sample, this clone was seen a few times. The genes are TRBV28 and TRBJ1-1, with D uncertain. Trimming removed 7 bases from V and 0 bases from J, with 3 bases in between. CDR1 is MDHEN and CDR2 is SYDVKM in the germline V gene. This CDR3 contains 11 residues. The CDR3 spells CASTVNTEAFF. In DNA, the CDR3 is TGTGCCAGCACCGTGAACACTGAAGCTTTCTTT.

The J gene is TRBJ2-5, the V gene TRBV14; D gene uncertain. The CDR3 contains 15 residues. Germline V gives CDR1 SGHDN, CDR2 FVKESK. V was trimmed by 0 bases and J by 2 bases, leaving 10 bases between them. CDR3 DNA sequence: TGTGCCAGCAGCCAAGATGAGACCCTGCAAGAGACCCAGTACTTC. This encodes CASSQDETLQETQYF.

This clone was recorded once. The J gene is TRBJ2-5, the V gene TRBV5-6; 9 nucleotides agree with TRBD2. Germline CDR1 and CDR2: SGHDT and YYEEEE. This CDR3 has 16 amino acids. The J segment lost 4 bases and the V segment lost 0 bases, leaving 7 bases of the junction unmatched. The CDR3 region has the DNA TGTGCCAGCAGCTTGGATGGCGGGAGGGGGGGAGAGACCCAGTACTTC. Amino acid sequence: CASSLDGGRGGETQYF.

J is TRBJ2-5 and V is TRBV10-1, with 12 positions matching TRBD2. CDR1 WNHNN and CDR2 SYGVQD come from the germline V gene (reference sequence). The ends lost 0 bases at V and 10 bases at J; junction bases unmatched: 3. This CDR3 region has 14 residues. The CDR3 reads CASSESTSGSGQYF. The DNA for the CDR3 is TGCGCCAGCAGTGAGTCGACTAGCGGGAGCGGCCAGTACTTC.

V is TRBV5-6 and J is TRBJ2-3; 8 nucleotides agree with TRBD1. V was pared by 0 bases and J by 2 bases, with 5 bases of the junction left unmatched. Germline-derived CDR1 and CDR2 are SGHDT and YYEEEE. The CDR3 is 16 residues long. CDR3 nucleotides: TGTGCCAGCAGCTTGGAGGGGACAGGAATCACAGATACGCAGTATTTT. Translated: CASSLEGTGITDTQYF. Drawing the rest from reference TRBV5-6 and TRBJ2-3, the complete variable domain is DAGVTQSPTHLIKTRGQQVTLRCSPKSGHDTVSWYQQALGQGPQFIFQYYEEEERQRGNFPDRFSGHQFPNYSSELNVNALLLGDSALYLCASSLEGTGITDTQYFGPGTRLTVL.

The chain has TRBV5-6 and TRBJ2-6; D ambiguous. The germline V gene encodes CDR1 SGHDT and CDR2 YYEEEE. The CDR3 runs 16 residues. V lost 0 bases, J lost 2 bases, and 9 bases lay in between. The CDR3 region is CASSLALGTGANVLTF. The CDR3 DNA follows: TGTGCCAGCAGCTTGGCCCTGGGGACTGGGGCCAACGTCCTGACTTTC.

The J gene is TRBJ2-1, the V gene TRBV6-1, with a tentative D call TRBD1 (5 bases). The CDR3 has 15 amino acids. V was pared by 2 bases and J by 4 bases, with 12 bases between. Per the germline V gene, CDR1 is MNHNS and CDR2 is SASEGT. CDR3: CASSEKTVWYNEQFF. The CDR3 nucleotides read TGTGCCAGCAGTGAAAAGACAGTGTGGTACAATGAGCAGTTCTTC.